This T cell receptor (beta chain) was sequenced during a study of T-cell reconstitution after alpha-beta-depleted transplantation in children. The germline gives CDR1 SGDLS, CDR2 YYNGEE. Trimming took 4 bases from V and 7 from J, leaving 26 bases between them. CDR3 length: 18 amino acids. The TCRbeta library incorporated unique molecular identifiers. Via MiXCR, TCRdb re-called the PCR reads, giving one row per CDR3 protein. The table lists 75,000 to 80,000 distinct CDR3 sequences, around 18% of them singletons. The sequence derives from a male patient between 2 and 9 years old who had a stem cell transplant for acute lymphoblastic leukemia, so the T cells may come from the graft donor. This chain connects TRBV9 to TRBJ1-4; TRBD1 might be the D (5 bases). The source was PBMCs, mostly from graft donor cells, collected 360 days after TCRalphabeta/CD19-depleted stem cell transplant. The CDR3 region is CASSLRLQGRGLVEKLFF. The CDR3 DNA reads as TGTGCCAGCAGCCTCCGCCTCCAGGGCCGCGGACTTGTTGAAAAACTGTTTTTT.